This TCR beta chain was sequenced in a study of T cells after yellow fever vaccination. Findings of the study overall: Researchers report a weaker secondary response that nonetheless peaked faster, day 5 versus 15.

UMIs were added to TCR cDNA along with a universal primer site when it was made by 5'RACE template switching. One entry per CDR3 protein, called by TCRdb with MiXCR from the 5' RACE reads. This sample has more than 300,000 distinct CDR3 sequences, with roughly 6.8% found just once. As to this clonotype: Its antigen is as yet unknown.

The receptor comes from a man between 18 and 35 years old who received the YFV17D yellow fever vaccine. Specimen: PBMCs, collected about 49 days after the first yellow fever vaccination.

The CDR3 here is CASISGTWPQHF. Written as DNA, the CDR3 is TGTGCCAGCATCTCTGGGACATGGCCCCAGCATTTT. This rearrangement joins TRBV6-6 to TRBJ1-5, with a possible D match to TRBD1 (6 bases). The V gene's germline CDR1 is MNHNY and CDR2 SVGAGI (reference sequence). Trimming took 7 bases from V and 9 from J, leaving 13 bases between them. The CDR3 has 12 amino acids.